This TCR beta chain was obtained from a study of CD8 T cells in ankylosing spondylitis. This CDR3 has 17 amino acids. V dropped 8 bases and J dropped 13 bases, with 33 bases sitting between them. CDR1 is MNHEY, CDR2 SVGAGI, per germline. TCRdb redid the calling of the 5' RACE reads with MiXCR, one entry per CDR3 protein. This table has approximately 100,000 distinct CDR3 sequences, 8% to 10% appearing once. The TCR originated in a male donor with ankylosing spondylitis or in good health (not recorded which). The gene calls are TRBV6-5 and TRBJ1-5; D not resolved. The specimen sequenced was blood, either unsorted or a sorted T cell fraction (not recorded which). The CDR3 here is CASPGPMGYSNQPQQHF. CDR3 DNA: TGTGCCAGCCCAGGCCCGATGGGGTATAGCAATCAGCCCCAGCAGCATTTT.